This T cell receptor beta chain was profiled in a study of tumor-infiltrating lymphocytes in primary liver carcinoma. Overall study results and limits: It was in tumors, not blood, that the top-250-clone fraction was significantly higher (p = 0.039).

This clonotype was counted between two and nine times. Its specificity is not known. Germline DNA was also extracted, and blood RNA derived from unsorted whole blood. CDR1 and CDR2 from the germline V gene are SGHVS and FQNEAQ. Trimming removed 5 bases at V and 2 bases at J, with 10 bases between. The CDR3 contains 13 residues. Total RNA (around 510 ng) served as template for TCR beta cDNA synthesis primed by a constant-region primer. Researchers made the TCR beta libraries by running three nested multiplex PCR rounds with slightly modified ARM-PCR. The study ran its first two PCR rounds for around 9 cycles each, using TRBV1-TRBV30 forward primers and a C-beta reverse primer. One entry per CDR3 protein, called by TCRdb with MiXCR from the multiplex PCR reads. The data contain about 310,000 distinct CDR3 sequences, roughly three fifths of them singletons.

The chain combines TRBV7-8 with TRBJ2-7; D remains ambiguous. Sequencing was performed on peripheral blood. The sequence was collected from a woman in her twenties or thirties with primary liver carcinoma and hepatitis B virus infection. The chain's CDR3 is CASSRARAYEQYF. CDR3 DNA sequence: TGTGCCAGCAGCCGGGCAAGGGCCTACGAGCAGTACTTC.